These 7 T cell receptor beta chains were sequenced from one sample in a study of CD8 T cells in ankylosing spondylitis. TCRdb recomputed calls from the 5' RACE reads with MiXCR, one row per CDR3 protein. The sample yields roughly 180,000 distinct CDR3 sequences, roughly 10% seen once. Sequencing used blood, either unsorted or a sorted T cell fraction (not recorded which). The source is a female donor with ankylosing spondylitis or in good health (not recorded which).

V and J are TRBV24-1 and TRBJ2-2, with D possibly being TRBD2 (5 bases). The CDR3 runs 13 residues. CDR1 is KGHDR and CDR2 is SFDVKD in the germline V gene. Trimming stripped 6 bases from V and 4 bases from J, with 8 bases between. CDR3 in DNA: TGTGCCACCAGTCGGGGAATCACCGGGGAGCTGTTTTTT. Translating it yields CATSRGITGELFF.

There are many counts of this clonotype. The chain carries TRBV4-3 and TRBJ2-1; 10 positions match TRBD2. With 1 base clipped from V and 4 bases from J, the junction kept 1 base outside the gene matches. Per germline, CDR1 LGHNA and CDR2 YSLEER. The CDR3 contains 15 residues. CDR3 sequence reads: CASSQAAGGYNEQFF. For the CDR3, the DNA is TGCGCCAGCAGCCAAGCAGCGGGAGGGTACAATGAGCAGTTCTTC.

This clonotype occurred many times. V and J are TRBV12-3 or TRBV12-4 and TRBJ2-5, with TRBD2 identical over 10 bases. CDR3 length equals 15 residues. The V segment lost 3 bases and the J segment 2 bases; nucleotides outside the gene matches: 3. CDR3 loop: CASSFLAGEQETQYF. CDR3 DNA sequence: TGTGCCAGCAGTTTCCTAGCGGGAGAACAAGAGACCCAGTACTTC.

This clonotype was detected only a few times. The chain joins TRBV7-9 to TRBJ2-7; D gene unclear. From germline, CDR1 is SEHNR and CDR2 FQNEAQ (reference sequence). V lost 5 bases, J lost 7 bases, and 15 bases lay in between. The CDR3 is 13 amino acids. The CDR3 region has the DNA TGTGCCAGCAGCACCCCCGCAGGTCCAGAGCAGTACTTC. Translating gives CASSTPAGPEQYF.

The chain links TRBV12-3 or TRBV12-4 to TRBJ2-7; tentatively, D is TRBD2 (5 bases). The germline V and J ends were trimmed by 5 bases and 6 bases, with 20 bases remaining between them. The CDR3 has 15 residues. Here the CDR3 DNA reads TGTGCCAGCAGTCCGCGGGCCGATCAGGCTCTCGAGCAGTACTTC. Protein product: CASSPRADQALEQYF.

This clonotype has a handful of counts. This sequence joins TRBV7-8 and TRBJ1-2; D call uncertain. Trimming took off 1 base at V and 11 bases at J, with 14 bases between the two ends. The germline CDR1 and CDR2 sequences are SGHVS and FQNEAQ. This CDR3 has 13 residues. The CDR3 sequence is CASSLVTGEEYTF. CDR3 DNA: TGTGCCAGCAGCTTAGTTACTGGGGAGGAGTACACCTTC.

This clonotype appeared many times. The V gene is TRBV5-6, the J gene TRBJ2-1, with a possible D match to TRBD2 (5 bases). The V and J ends lost 0 bases and 0 bases respectively, with 10 bases between them. CDR3 length: 16 amino acids. The germline V gene has CDR1 SGHDT and CDR2 YYEEEE. The CDR3 region has the DNA TGTGCCAGCAGCTTGGACGAGGGTTTCTCCTACAATGAGCAGTTCTTC. As protein: CASSLDEGFSYNEQFF.